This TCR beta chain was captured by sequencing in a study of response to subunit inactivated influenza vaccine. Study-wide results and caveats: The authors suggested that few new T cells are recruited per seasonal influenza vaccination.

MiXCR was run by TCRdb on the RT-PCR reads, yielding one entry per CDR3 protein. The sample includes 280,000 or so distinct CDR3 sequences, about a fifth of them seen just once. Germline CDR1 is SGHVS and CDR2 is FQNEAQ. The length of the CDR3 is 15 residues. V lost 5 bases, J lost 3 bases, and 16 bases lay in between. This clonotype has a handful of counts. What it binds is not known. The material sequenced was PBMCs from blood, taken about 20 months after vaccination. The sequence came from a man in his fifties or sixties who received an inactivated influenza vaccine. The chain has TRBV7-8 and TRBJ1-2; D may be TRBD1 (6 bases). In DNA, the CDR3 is TGTGCCAGCAGCGACCAGGGGAATCCGGACTATGGCTACACCTTC. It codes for CASSDQGNPDYGYTF.